One sample yielded the 31 T cell receptor beta chains listed below, sequenced in a study of CD8 T cells in Susac syndrome. It was with random hexamers that roughly 0.45 to 1 ug RNA was reverse transcribed. From the immunoSEQ multiplex PCR reads, TCRdb called clonotypes with MiXCR, one entry per CDR3 protein. This table has over 80,000 distinct CDR3 sequences, roughly 93% appearing once. The sample was CD8+ T cells from PBMCs. The source of these receptors is a human donor in good health.

The chain couples TRBV7-9 to TRBJ2-1; D uncertain. This CDR3 region has 15 residues. CDR1 and CDR2 from the germline V gene are SEHNR and FQNEAQ (reference sequence). Trimming removed 2 bases at V and 0 bases at J, with 8 bases between. The CDR3 protein is CASSLPESSYNEQFF. The CDR3 bases are TGTGCCAGCAGCTTACCGGAGAGCTCCTACAATGAGCAGTTCTTC.

This rearrangement joins TRBV10-2 to TRBJ1-1, with D uncertain. CDR3 length: 11 amino acids. Trimming cost V 2 bases and J 6 bases, with 4 bases left between them. The germline CDR1 and CDR2 sequences are WSHSY and SAAADI. CDR3 nucleotides: TGCGCCAGCAGTGAGCACCCTGAAGCTTTCTTT. Amino acid sequence: CASSEHPEAFF.

The chain joins TRBV7-3 to TRBJ2-3; 7 nucleotides align to TRBD2. With V trimmed by 5 bases and J by 1 base, 9 bases remained unmatched. The germline V gene has CDR1 SGHTA and CDR2 FQGTGA. The CDR3 sequence is 16 residues long. This chain's CDR3 is CASSPWGSGGTDTQYF. CDR3 DNA: TGTGCCAGCAGCCCGTGGGGGAGCGGGGGCACAGATACGCAGTATTTT.

This sequence joins TRBV15 and TRBJ2-7; 7 nucleotides match TRBD1. The CDR3 is made up of 14 amino acids. V lost 3 bases and J lost 3; bases outside the gene matches: 5. Germline loops: CDR1 LNHNV, CDR2 YYDKDF (reference sequence). CDR3 bases: TGTGCCACCAGCAGCAGGGGGTTCGGCTACGAGCAGTACTTC. It encodes CATSSRGFGYEQYF.

The V gene is TRBV5-6, the J gene TRBJ2-6; D is unresolved. V lost 4 bases, J lost 4 bases, and 15 bases lay in between. The germline V gene encodes CDR1 SGHDT and CDR2 YYEEEE. The CDR3 contains 16 residues. CDR3 protein: CASSERPFGGANVLTF. CDR3 DNA sequence: TGTGCCAGCAGCGAAAGACCGTTCGGAGGGGCCAACGTCCTGACTTTC.

The chain combines TRBV18 with TRBJ2-7; TRBD1 is a possible D gene (6 bases). The CDR3 has 15 amino acids. Germline CDR1 KGHSH, CDR2 LQKENI. V was shortened by 3 bases and J by 1 base, with 13 bases between the two germline ends. The CDR3 bases are TGTGCCAGCTCACCCCCCTCAAGGGGGTCCTACGAGCAGTACTTC. Translation gives CASSPPSRGSYEQYF.

This chain connects TRBV6-5 to TRBJ2-7, with 10 nucleotides matching TRBD1. CDR1 and CDR2 from the germline V gene are MNHEY and SVGAGI. V was clipped by 5 bases and J by 4 bases; unmatched bases: 8. CDR3 length equals 15 residues. The CDR3 bases are TGTGCCAGCAGTCCACCGGGACAGGGGATATACGAGCAGTACTTC. Amino acid sequence: CASSPPGQGIYEQYF.

This chain connects TRBV9 to TRBJ2-5, with D perhaps TRBD2 (6 bases). Germline V CDR1 and CDR2: SGDLS, YYNGEE. The ends were cut back, 1 base at V and 2 bases at J, with 9 bases in the middle. This CDR3 is 14 amino acids long. The CDR3 loop is CASSVFSGQETQYF. Written as DNA, the CDR3 is TGTGCCAGCAGCGTATTTAGCGGACAAGAGACCCAGTACTTC.

The chain links TRBV5-6 to TRBJ2-7; tentative D call: TRBD1 (5 bases). The CDR3 contains 15 residues. The V gene's germline CDR1 is SGHDT and CDR2 YYEEEE. With 4 bases removed from V and 3 bases from J, the gap between germline ends came to 17 bases. The CDR3 loop reads CASSPFGEQVYEQYF. CDR3 sequence (DNA): TGTGCCAGCAGCCCCTTTGGGGAACAGGTCTACGAGCAGTACTTC.

The chain recombines TRBV20-1 with TRBJ2-7, with unresolved D. There are 14 residues in the CDR3. CDR1 and CDR2 (germline): DFQATT, SNEGSKA (reference sequence). The V end lost 1 base, the J end lost 0 bases, and 10 bases lay between the germline ends. CDR3 bases: TGCAGTGCTAGAGGGCAGGTCAGCTCCTACGAGCAGTACTTC. This codes for CSARGQVSSYEQYF.

The rearrangement links TRBV9 to TRBJ1-6; 7 bases are shared with TRBD1. CDR1 SGDLS and CDR2 YYNGEE come from the germline V gene. J was trimmed by 7 bases and V by 3 bases; bases with no gene match: 7. The CDR3 is 15 amino acids. Here the CDR3 DNA reads TGTGCCAGCAGCGCATTCCGGGACAGCAATTCACCCCTCCACTTT. It specifies CASSAFRDSNSPLHF.

The chain couples TRBV20-1 to TRBJ1-1; 9 bases fit TRBD1. The CDR3 totals 14 residues. V was pared by 3 bases and J by 7 bases, with 9 bases of the junction left unmatched. CDR1 DFQATT and CDR2 SNEGSKA come from the germline V gene (reference sequence). CDR3 sequence (DNA): TGCAGTGCTAGTCCCGGGACAGGGTTTGGTGAAGCTTTCTTT. Protein product: CSASPGTGFGEAFF.

The rearrangement uses TRBV4-1 and TRBJ1-2, with D unclear. The germline V gene has CDR1 MGHRA and CDR2 YSYEKL. This CDR3 comprises 13 residues. Trimming left V 0 bases short and J 7 bases short, with 9 bases between. The CDR3 DNA sequence: TGCGCCAGCAGCCAAGAAAAGGGTGCTGGCTACACCTTC. Translated, it gives CASSQEKGAGYTF.

The genes are TRBV20-1 and TRBJ2-7, with 9 bases aligning to TRBD1. The CDR3 loop spans 13 amino acids. CDR1 is DFQATT, CDR2 SNEGSKA, per germline (reference sequence). J was trimmed by 6 bases and V by 5 bases; bases with no gene match: 8. The chain's CDR3 is CSAPGQGVSEQYF. Written as DNA, the CDR3 is TGCAGTGCTCCGGGACAGGGTGTCTCCGAGCAGTACTTC.

This clonotype was seen a single time. The chain has TRBV5-1 and TRBJ1-1, with 7 bases matching TRBD1. V gave up 2 bases and J gave up 0 bases; unmatched junction bases: 4. This CDR3 is built from 15 residues. From germline, CDR1 is SGHRS and CDR2 YFSETQ. CDR3 nucleotides: TGCGCCAGCAGCTTACGGGACAGACTGAACACTGAAGCTTTCTTT. The encoded protein is CASSLRDRLNTEAFF.

V and J are TRBV9 and TRBJ2-7, with D perhaps matching TRBD1 (6 bases). The CDR3 has 15 residues. Trimming took off 5 bases at V and 0 bases at J, with 15 bases between the two ends. Germline lookup yields CDR1 SGDLS and CDR2 YYNGEE. The DNA for the CDR3 is TGTGCCAGCAGTGCGGCAGGGGATGGCTCCTACGAGCAGTACTTC. Translated, it gives CASSAAGDGSYEQYF.

CDR3 region: CASSLSQLNYGYTF. CDR3 bases: TGTGCCAGCAGCTTATCGCAGCTTAACTATGGCTACACCTTC. The chain recombines TRBV7-8 with TRBJ1-2; no reliable D call. The CDR3 loop spans 14 amino acids. Trimming shortened V by 2 bases and J by 1 base, and 8 bases separated the two germline ends. CDR1 is SGHVS and CDR2 is FQNEAQ in the germline V gene. The complete variable domain, with remaining parts taken from reference TRBV7-8 and TRBJ1-2, reads GAGVSQSPRYKVAKRGQDVALRCDPISGHVSLFWYQQALGQGPEFLTYFQNEAQLDKSGLPSDRFFAERPEGSVSTLKIQRTQQEDSAVYLCASSLSQLNYGYTFGSGTRLTVV.

The chain has TRBV7-2 and TRBJ2-3; the D gene is possibly TRBD2 (6 bases). Trimming removed 5 bases at V and 2 bases at J, with 20 bases between. This CDR3 contains 17 residues. The germline gives CDR1 SGHTA, CDR2 FQGNSA. CDR3 protein: CASSPIWLAGSTDTQYF. The CDR3 coding sequence is TGTGCCAGCAGCCCCATATGGCTCGCGGGGTCCACAGATACGCAGTATTTT.

The chain recombines TRBV29-1 with TRBJ1-1, with TRBD1 as a possible D gene (6 bases). The ends were cut back, 3 bases at V and 6 bases at J, with 8 bases in the middle. This CDR3 comprises 11 residues. The germline V gene has CDR1 SQVTM and CDR2 ANQGSEA. The CDR3 region has the DNA TGCAGCGTTGACAGGGGCGCTGAAGCTTTCTTT. Its translation: CSVDRGAEAFF. The variable domain in full, with the rest retrieved from reference TRBV29-1 and TRBJ1-1, is SAVISQKPSRDICQRGTSLTIQCQVDSQVTMMFWYRQQPGQSLTLIATANQGSEATYESGFVIDKFPISRPNLTFSTLTVSNMSPEDSSIYLCSVDRGAEAFFGQGTRLTVV.

This clonotype was recorded once. This sequence joins TRBV7-9 and TRBJ2-5; no definite D call. Trimming took 5 bases from V and 1 from J, leaving 11 bases between them. The germline V gene encodes CDR1 SEHNR and CDR2 FQNEAQ (reference sequence). This CDR3 comprises 14 residues. This CDR3 reads CASSPMGVQETQYF. The CDR3 DNA sequence: TGTGCCAGCAGCCCCATGGGCGTCCAAGAGACCCAGTACTTC.

The rearrangement uses TRBV29-1 and TRBJ2-5; TRBD1 might be the D (5 bases). Germline values: CDR1 SQVTM, CDR2 ANQGSEA. The length of the CDR3 is 12 residues. V lost 6 bases and J 2 bases, leaving 10 bases between the germline ends. The chain's CDR3 is CSVMTAQETQYF. CDR3 sequence (DNA): TGCAGCGTGATGACAGCGCAAGAGACCCAGTACTTC.

This clonotype was seen only once. This sequence joins TRBV5-1 and TRBJ2-7; TRBD2 might be the D (6 bases). The CDR3 spans 13 residues. Trimming took 4 bases from V and 3 from J, leaving 11 bases between them. Germline CDR1 SGHRS, CDR2 YFSETQ. The CDR3 sequence: CASSGTSDYEQYF. CDR3 DNA: TGCGCCAGCAGCGGGACTTCGGACTACGAGCAGTACTTC.

This clonotype has a single count. The chain links TRBV29-1 to TRBJ2-5; D unclear. Trimming pared 0 bases from V and 2 bases from J, leaving 4 bases between. Germline CDR1 and CDR2: SQVTM and ANQGSEA. The CDR3 totals 12 residues. CDR3 DNA sequence: TGCAGCGTTGAAGAGGGGCAAGAGACCCAGTACTTC. Translating it yields CSVEEGQETQYF.

The chain has TRBV6-5 and TRBJ2-1; no definite D call. Germline assignment: CDR1 MNHEY and CDR2 SVGAGI. This CDR3 spans 13 amino acids. V lost 5 bases and J 10 bases, leaving 15 bases between the germline ends. This CDR3 reads CASSRTDATEQFF. DNA of the CDR3: TGTGCCAGCAGTCGCACCGACGCCACCGAGCAGTTCTTC.

This chain connects TRBV7-8 to TRBJ2-1; the D gene could be TRBD1 or TRBD2 (5 bases each). Trimming took off 3 bases at V and 2 bases at J, with 20 bases between the two ends. Germline loops: CDR1 SGHVS, CDR2 FQNEAQ. There are 18 residues in the CDR3. This CDR3 reads CASSLFTGASTPYNEQFF. CDR3 bases: TGTGCCAGCAGCTTGTTCACCGGGGCAAGTACTCCCTACAATGAGCAGTTCTTC. The entire variable domain, with the rest obtained from reference TRBV7-8 and TRBJ2-1, is as follows: GAGVSQSPRYKVAKRGQDVALRCDPISGHVSLFWYQQALGQGPEFLTYFQNEAQLDKSGLPSDRFFAERPEGSVSTLKIQRTQQEDSAVYLCASSLFTGASTPYNEQFFGPGTRLTVL.

The chain couples TRBV19 to TRBJ2-7, with D uncertain. CDR3 length: 17 amino acids. Germline V CDR1 and CDR2: LNHDA, SQIVND (reference sequence). Trimming stripped 5 bases from V and 0 bases from J, with 20 bases between. CDR3 sequence (DNA): TGTGCCAGTAGTTCCTCCTCCGGACCTCGAAGCTCCTACGAGCAGTACTTC. It specifies CASSSSSGPRSSYEQYF.

The chain links TRBV9 to TRBJ2-6, with D perhaps TRBD1 (6 bases). The V end was cut by 0 bases, the J end by 0 bases, with 25 bases between. CDR3 length: 22 residues. The germline gives CDR1 SGDLS, CDR2 YYNGEE. The CDR3 sequence: CASSVASHQGLHPNSGANVLTF. Written as DNA, the CDR3 is TGTGCCAGCAGCGTAGCTTCTCATCAGGGGCTCCACCCAAACTCTGGGGCCAACGTCCTGACTTTC.

The chain recombines TRBV5-1 with TRBJ1-3; 7 nucleotides match TRBD1. The V segment lost 4 bases and the J segment 1 base; nucleotides outside the gene matches: 8. This CDR3 spans 16 amino acids. Germline assignment: CDR1 SGHRS and CDR2 YFSETQ. The CDR3 spells CASSEGRGLSGNTIYF. CDR3 nucleotides: TGCGCCAGCAGCGAAGGAAGGGGGCTATCTGGAAACACCATATATTTT.

V gene TRBV3-1 combines with J gene TRBJ2-7; 9 bases agree with TRBD1. The CDR3 totals 16 residues. With V trimmed by 4 bases and J by 3 bases, 10 bases remained unmatched. CDR1 is LGHDT, CDR2 YNNKEL, per germline (reference sequence). CDR3 sequence reads: CASSPLRQGVIYEQYF. The CDR3 bases are TGTGCCAGCAGCCCCCTGAGACAGGGGGTTATCTACGAGCAGTACTTC.

The CDR3 here is CASSQDLAGAYNEQFF. The CDR3 bases are TGCGCCAGCAGCCAAGATCTGGCGGGGGCCTACAATGAGCAGTTCTTC. This sequence joins TRBV4-1 and TRBJ2-1; TRBD2 matches at 7 bases. The germline V gene encodes CDR1 MGHRA and CDR2 YSYEKL. The V gene end was trimmed by 0 bases and the J gene end by 2 bases; junction bases not matched to a gene: 4. The CDR3 has 16 residues.

The chain has TRBV6-5 and TRBJ2-5; D may match TRBD1 or TRBD2 (6 bases each). Deletions cut 2 bases from V and 3 bases from J, with 10 bases between. This CDR3 spans 14 amino acids. Germline V gene sequence: CDR1 MNHEY, CDR2 SVGAGI. CDR3 residues: CASSYEGGEETQYF. The DNA of the CDR3 is TGTGCCAGCAGTTACGAGGGGGGAGAAGAGACCCAGTACTTC.